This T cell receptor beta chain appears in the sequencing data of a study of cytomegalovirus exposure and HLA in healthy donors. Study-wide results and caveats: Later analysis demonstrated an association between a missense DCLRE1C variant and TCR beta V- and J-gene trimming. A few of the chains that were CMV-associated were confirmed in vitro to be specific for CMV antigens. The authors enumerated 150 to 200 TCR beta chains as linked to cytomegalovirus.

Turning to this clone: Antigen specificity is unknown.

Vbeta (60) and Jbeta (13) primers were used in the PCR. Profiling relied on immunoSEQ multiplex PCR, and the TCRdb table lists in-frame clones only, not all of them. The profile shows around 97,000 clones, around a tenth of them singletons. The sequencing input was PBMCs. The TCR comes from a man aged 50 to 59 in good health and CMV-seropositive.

The CDR3 is CASSVGGRPPDTQYF. DNA for the CDR3: TGTGCCAGCAGCGTAGGCGGGAGGCCCCCGGATACGCAGTATTTT. The chain combines TRBV9 with TRBJ2-3; TRBD2 aligns across 8 bases. Per germline, CDR1 SGDLS and CDR2 YYNGEE. The CDR3 loop spans 15 amino acids. Trimming cost V 0 bases and J 6 bases; bases outside gene matches: 6.